Listed below are T cell receptor beta chains from one sample, sequenced in a study of blood T cell repertoires in COVID-19. Here immunoSEQ multiplex PCR was the method, and the copy in TCRdb shows in-frame clones only, minus some. The sample has 350,000 to 450,000 clones, around 89% seen once; the top ten hold more than 0.95%. Sequencing used PBMCs or T cells enriched from blood (not recorded which). The source is a man aged 30 to 45 who had recovered from COVID-19. Both conserved end residues are part of each CDR3. Each record gives: clone size, J gene, D gene, V gene, CDR3 DNA, CDR3 protein. The D gene is left open where the match is weak. The size entry is marked missing in some rows and otherwise reads once, few, many or a size class.

-	TRBJ1-1	TRBD1	TRBV29-1	TGCAGCGTTGACGGGACAGCAATGAACACTGAAGCTTTCTTT	CSVDGTAMNTEAFF
-	TRBJ1-2	-	TRBV5-1	TGCGCCAGCAGCTTGGCAGGATACTATGGCTACACCTTC	CASSLAGYYGYTF
once	TRBJ1-6	-	TRBV5-1	TGCGCCAGCAGCTTGGAAGGGGCTAATTCACCCCTCCACTTT	CASSLEGANSPLHF
-	TRBJ2-3	TRBD2	TRBV4-1	TGCGCCAGCAGCCAAGGGGTCCTAGCGGGATCCACAGATACGCAGTATTTT	CASSQGVLAGSTDTQYF
-	TRBJ1-4	-	TRBV5-4	TGTGCCAGCAGCTTGGCGTTCGGGGGGGCGTCTAATGAAAAACTGTTTTTT	CASSLAFGGASNEKLFF
-	TRBJ2-7	-	TRBV10-3	TGTGCCATCAGTGAGTCTACAGGAAGGAGGGGAGGCTCCTACGAGCAGTACTTC	CAISESTGRRGGSYEQYF
-	TRBJ2-7	-	TRBV18	TGTGCCAGCTCACTCGCAGGGAATTTCTACGAGCAGTACTTC	CASSLAGNFYEQYF
-	TRBJ2-3	TRBD2	TRBV6-4	TGTGCCAGCAGTGACTCGACTAGCGGGGACGCAGATACGCAGTATTTT	CASSDSTSGDADTQYF
-	TRBJ2-2	TRBD2	TRBV14	TGTGCCAGCAGCGGGGAACTAGCGGAAACCACCGGGGAGCTGTTTTTT	CASSGELAETTGELFF
-	TRBJ1-4	-	TRBV6-1	TGTGCCAGCAGTGAATTCGGGATGGTCAATGAAAAACTGTTTTTT	CASSEFGMVNEKLFF
-	TRBJ1-1	-	TRBV11-2	TGTGCCAGCAGCATTCACAGGTTAGGGGACACTGAAGCTTTCTTT	CASSIHRLGDTEAFF
-	TRBJ2-7	TRBD1	TRBV5-1	TGCGCCAGCAGCGGGGGACAGGAAAGCTCCTACGAGCAGTACTTC	CASSGGQESSYEQYF
-	TRBJ1-3	TRBD1	TRBV19	TGTGCCAGTAGACCAGACAGGGGACGCGGAAACACCATATATTTT	CASRPDRGRGNTIYF
-	TRBJ2-3	TRBD2	TRBV5-1	TGCGCCAGCAGCTTGTCCGGGAGGGCCGGCACAGATACGCAGTATTTT	CASSLSGRAGTDTQYF
-	TRBJ1-1	TRBD1	TRBV6-5	TGTGCCAGCAGGAGAGACAGGGGCAACACTGAAGCTTTCTTT	CASRRDRGNTEAFF
-	TRBJ2-3	-	TRBV27	TGTGCCAGCAGTTTAATGGTCGGGGCAGATACGCAGTATTTT	CASSLMVGADTQYF
once	TRBJ2-1	TRBD2	TRBV19	TGTGCCAGTAGTTTCCCTCCTAGCGGAGCCTACAATGAGCAGTTCTTC	CASSFPPSGAYNEQFF
-	TRBJ2-3	-	TRBV28	TGTGCCAGCAGTTCGCAGGGTACGCAGTATTTT	CASSSQGTQYF
-	TRBJ2-1	TRBD2	TRBV11-2	TGTGCCAGCAGCTCGGGACTAGCGAATGAGCAGTTCTTC	CASSSGLANEQFF
-	TRBJ2-1	-	TRBV27	TGTGCCAGCAGTTCCTACTCGTGGCAGGGAATCAATGAGCAGTTCTTC	CASSSYSWQGINEQFF